This TCR beta chain originates from a study of blood T cell repertoires in COVID-19. Overall study: PBMCs, B-cell-depleted T cells, or T cells were the source of the cDNA or gDNA that made up the material.

The CDR3 runs to 14 residues. The ends were cut back, 2 bases at V and 0 bases at J, with 5 bases in the middle. Germline CDR1 reads SEHNR; CDR2 reads FQNEAQ (reference sequence). Per the original methods: For nucleated cells, counts were estimated from reference gene primer amplification. TCRdb keeps only in-frame clones here, not all; method: immunoSEQ multiplex PCR. The V and J calls and clone size are taken from that table; D and trimming were inferred from the DNA. The data hold 200,000 or so clones, with less than 90% observed a single time. The J gene is TRBJ1-3, the V gene TRBV7-9; D gene ambiguous. The source material was peripheral blood. This receptor was obtained from a woman between 40 and 55 years old with acute or convalescent COVID-19. CDR3 coding DNA: TGTGCCAGCAGCTTACCCAGCTCTGGAAACACCATATATTTT. Translation gives CASSLPSSGNTIYF.